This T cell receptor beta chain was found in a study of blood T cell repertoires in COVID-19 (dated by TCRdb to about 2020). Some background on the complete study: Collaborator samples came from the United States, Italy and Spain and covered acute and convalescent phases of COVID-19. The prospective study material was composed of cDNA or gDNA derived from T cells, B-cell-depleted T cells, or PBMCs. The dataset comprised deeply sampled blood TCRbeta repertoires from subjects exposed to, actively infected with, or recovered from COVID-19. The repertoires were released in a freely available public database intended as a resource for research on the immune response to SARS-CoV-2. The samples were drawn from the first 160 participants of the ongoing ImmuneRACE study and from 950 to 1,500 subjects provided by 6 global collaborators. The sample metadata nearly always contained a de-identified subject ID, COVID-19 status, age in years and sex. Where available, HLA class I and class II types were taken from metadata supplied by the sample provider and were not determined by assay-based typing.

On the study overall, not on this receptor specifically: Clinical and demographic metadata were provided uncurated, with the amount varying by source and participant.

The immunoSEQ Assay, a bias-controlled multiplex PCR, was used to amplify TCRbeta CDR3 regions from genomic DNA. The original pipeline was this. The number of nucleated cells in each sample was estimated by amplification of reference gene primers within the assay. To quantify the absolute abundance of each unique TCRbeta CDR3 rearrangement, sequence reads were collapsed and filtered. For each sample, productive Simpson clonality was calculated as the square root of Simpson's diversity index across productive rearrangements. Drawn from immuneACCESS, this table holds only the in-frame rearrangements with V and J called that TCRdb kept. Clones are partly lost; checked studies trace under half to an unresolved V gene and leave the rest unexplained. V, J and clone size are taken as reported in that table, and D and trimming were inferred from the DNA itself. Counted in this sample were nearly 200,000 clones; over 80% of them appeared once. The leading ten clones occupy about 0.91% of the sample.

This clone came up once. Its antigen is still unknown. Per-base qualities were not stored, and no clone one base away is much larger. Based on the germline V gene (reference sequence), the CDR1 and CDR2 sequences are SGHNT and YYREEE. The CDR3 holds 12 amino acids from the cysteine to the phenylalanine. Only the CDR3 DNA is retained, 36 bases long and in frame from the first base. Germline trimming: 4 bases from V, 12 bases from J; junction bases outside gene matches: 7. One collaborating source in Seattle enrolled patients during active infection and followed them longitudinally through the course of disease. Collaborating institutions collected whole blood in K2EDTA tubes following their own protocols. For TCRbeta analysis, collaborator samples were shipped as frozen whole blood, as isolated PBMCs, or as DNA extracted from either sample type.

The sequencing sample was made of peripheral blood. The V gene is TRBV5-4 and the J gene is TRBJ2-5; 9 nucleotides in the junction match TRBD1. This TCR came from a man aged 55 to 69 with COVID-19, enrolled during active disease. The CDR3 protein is CASSGPRTGEYF. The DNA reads TGTGCCAGCAGCGGTCCAAGGACAGGGGAGTACTTC. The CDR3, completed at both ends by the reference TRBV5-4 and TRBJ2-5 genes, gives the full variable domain ETGVTQSPTHLIKTRGQQVTLRCSSQSGHNTVSWYQQALGQGPQFIFQYYREEENGRGNFPPRFSGLQFPNYSSELNVNALELDDSALYLCASSGPRTGEYFGPGTRLLVL.